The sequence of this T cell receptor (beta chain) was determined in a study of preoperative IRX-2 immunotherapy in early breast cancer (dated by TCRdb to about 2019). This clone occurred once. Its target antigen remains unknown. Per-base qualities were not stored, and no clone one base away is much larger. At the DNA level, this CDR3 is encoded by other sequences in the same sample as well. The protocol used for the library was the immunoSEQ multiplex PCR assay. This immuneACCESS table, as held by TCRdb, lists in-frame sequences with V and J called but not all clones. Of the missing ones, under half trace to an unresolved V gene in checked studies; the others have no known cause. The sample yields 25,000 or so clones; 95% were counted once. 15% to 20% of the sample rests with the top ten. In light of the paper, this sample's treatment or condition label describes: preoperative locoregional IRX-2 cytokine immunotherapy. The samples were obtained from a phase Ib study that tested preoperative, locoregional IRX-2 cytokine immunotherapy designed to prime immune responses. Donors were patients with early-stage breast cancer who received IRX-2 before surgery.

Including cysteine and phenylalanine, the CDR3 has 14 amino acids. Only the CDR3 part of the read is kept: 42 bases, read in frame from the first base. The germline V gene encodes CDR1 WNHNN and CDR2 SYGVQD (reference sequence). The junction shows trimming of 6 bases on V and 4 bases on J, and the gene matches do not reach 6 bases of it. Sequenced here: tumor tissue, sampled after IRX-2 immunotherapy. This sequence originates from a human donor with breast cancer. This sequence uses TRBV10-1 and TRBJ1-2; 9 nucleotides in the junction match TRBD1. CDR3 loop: CASSQDRGGYGYTF. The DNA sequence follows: TGCGCCAGCAGCCAGGACAGGGGCGGCTATGGCTACACCTTC.